This entry lists 5 T cell receptor beta chains sequenced from one sample in a study of metastatic and nonmetastatic thyroid tumors. TCRdb ran MiXCR on the PCR reads. The sample lists approximately 58,000 clones, approximately 22% occurring once. The entire patient cohort was treatment-naive prior to thyroid surgery. The specimen was blood. Every receptor here comes from a female donor with papillary thyroid cancer or a benign thyroid nodule (not recorded which). Some clones in this sample may be carry-over from other donors' samples.

This clone was detected ten times or more. V is TRBV11-1 and J is TRBJ2-1, with 9 bases matching TRBD1. This CDR3 has 15 amino acids. Per the germline V gene, CDR1 is SGHAT and CDR2 is FQDESV (reference sequence). Unmatched junction bases numbered 5, after V lost 5 bases and J lost 3 bases. The CDR3 DNA is TGTGCCAGCAGCCTAGACAGGGGGAACTACAATGAGCAGTTCTTC. It translates to CASSLDRGNYNEQFF.

In this sample, this clone turned up many times. The rearrangement uses TRBV6-1 and TRBJ1-2; 11 positions agree with TRBD1. The V gene end was trimmed by 3 bases and the J gene end by 4 bases; junction bases not matched to a gene: 4. This CDR3 has 15 amino acids. The germline CDR1 and CDR2 sequences are MNHNS and SASEGT. CDR3 DNA sequence: TGTGCCAGCAGTGAGGGGACAGGGGGGTTCTATGGCTACACCTTC. The encoded protein is CASSEGTGGFYGYTF.

Points on this clone: In this CDR3 the conserved last residue, phenylalanine or tryptophan, is missing, so a read error is likely. The chain couples TRBV6-1 to TRBJ1-3, with D possibly matching TRBD1 (6 bases). The CDR3 is made up of 15 amino acids. Germline CDR1 MNHNS, CDR2 SASEGT. The V end was cut by 6 bases, the J end by 4 bases, with 16 bases between. CDR3 protein: CASSEGDRPGNTIYL. The CDR3 DNA reads as TGTGCCAGCAGCGAGGGGGACCGACCCGGAAACACCATATATTTG.

This clone appeared many times. The chain employs TRBV5-1 and TRBJ2-1; 9 bases match TRBD1. The V and J ends lost 4 bases and 4 bases, in that order; junction bases with no gene match: 3. Germline loops: CDR1 SGHRS, CDR2 YFSETQ. CDR3 size: 14 residues. CDR3 nucleotides: TGCGCCAGCAGCCAAGGACAGGGGTACAATGAGCAGTTCTTC. Protein product: CASSQGQGYNEQFF.

In this sample, this clone turned up many times. V usage is TRBV20-1 and J usage is TRBJ2-3, with 8 bases that match TRBD2. V gave up 1 base and J gave up 0 bases; unmatched junction bases: 3. The CDR3 has 15 amino acids. CDR1 is DFQATT and CDR2 is SNEGSKA in the germline V gene (reference sequence). CDR3 coding DNA: TGCAGTGCTAGAGTACTAGCGGAAAGCACAGATACGCAGTATTTT. This codes for CSARVLAESTDTQYF.